This paragraph reports one T cell receptor beta chain. What antigen it recognizes has not been identified. It has no much larger one-base neighbor in the sample; base qualities were not kept. Another Seattle source contributed samples from volunteer blood donors who had recovered from COVID-19. Each collaborating institution followed its own protocols to collect whole blood in K2EDTA tubes. For TCRbeta analysis, collaborator samples were shipped as frozen whole blood, as isolated PBMCs, or as DNA extracted from either sample type. The immunoSEQ Assay, a bias-controlled multiplex PCR, was used to amplify TCRbeta CDR3 regions from genomic DNA. The original methods were these. The number of nucleated cells in each sample was estimated by amplification of reference gene primers within the assay. Sequence reads were collapsed and filtered to measure the absolute abundance of every unique TCRbeta CDR3 rearrangement. Productive Simpson clonality was computed per sample as the square root of Simpson's diversity index over productive rearrangements. TCRdb retrieved this table from immuneACCESS and kept in-frame rearrangements only. Not all clones are present; in checked studies, unresolved V genes account for under half, and no reason is known for the remainder. The DNA was the basis for D and trimming; V, J and clone size are from that table. The sample table holds over 250,000 clones, of which roughly 86% were seen once. In total, the top ten clones hold around 9.1% of the sample.

This entry is derived from a study of blood T cell repertoires in COVID-19 (TCRdb year 2020). Describing the broader study: Samples covering the acute and convalescent phases of COVID-19 were provided by collaborators in the United States, Italy and Spain. The material from the prospective study consisted of cDNA or gDNA derived from T cells, B-cell-depleted T cells, or PBMCs. The dataset comprised deeply sampled blood TCRbeta repertoires from subjects exposed to, actively infected with, or recovered from COVID-19. A freely available public database, intended as a resource for researchers studying the immune response to SARS-CoV-2, is where the repertoires were released. The samples were drawn from two sources: the first 160 participants of the ongoing ImmuneRACE study, and 1,200 or so subjects contributed by 6 global collaborators. The sample metadata nearly always contained a de-identified subject ID, COVID-19 status, age in years and sex. HLA class I and class II types, where available, came from metadata supplied by the sample provider rather than from assay-based typing.

Results and caveats for the whole study, not just this receptor: How much clinical and demographic metadata was included differed by source and by participant, and the metadata was provided uncurated.

Trimmed from V: 5 bases; trimmed from J: 8 bases; junction bases lacking a gene match: 5. Including the terminal cysteine and phenylalanine, the CDR3 comprises 12 residues. Only the CDR3 portion is preserved as DNA: 36 bases, with reading frame beginning at the first base. CDR1 and CDR2 are drawn from the germline V gene (reference sequence): SEHNR, FQNEAQ. Sequencing was carried out using peripheral blood. This TCR came from a middle-aged man who had recovered from COVID-19. Here the chain combines TRBV7-9 and TRBJ1-2, with 7 junctional bases fitting TRBD1. The base sequence is TGTGCCAGCAGCATCTACAGGGGCGGCTACACCTTC. Its product reads: CASSIYRGGYTF.